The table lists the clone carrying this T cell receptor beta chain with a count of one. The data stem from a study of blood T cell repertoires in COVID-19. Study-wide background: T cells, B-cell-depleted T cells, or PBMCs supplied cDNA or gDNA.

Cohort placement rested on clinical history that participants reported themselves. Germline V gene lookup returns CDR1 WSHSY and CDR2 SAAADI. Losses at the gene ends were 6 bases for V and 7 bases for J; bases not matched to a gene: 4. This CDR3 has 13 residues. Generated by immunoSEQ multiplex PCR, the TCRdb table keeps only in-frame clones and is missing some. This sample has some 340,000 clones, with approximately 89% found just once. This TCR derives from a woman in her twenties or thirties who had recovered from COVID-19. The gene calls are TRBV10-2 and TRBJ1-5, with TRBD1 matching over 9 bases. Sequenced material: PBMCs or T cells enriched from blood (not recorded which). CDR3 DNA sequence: TGCGCCAGCAGCCCGGACAGGGGCCAGCCCCAGCATTTT. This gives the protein CASSPDRGQPQHF.